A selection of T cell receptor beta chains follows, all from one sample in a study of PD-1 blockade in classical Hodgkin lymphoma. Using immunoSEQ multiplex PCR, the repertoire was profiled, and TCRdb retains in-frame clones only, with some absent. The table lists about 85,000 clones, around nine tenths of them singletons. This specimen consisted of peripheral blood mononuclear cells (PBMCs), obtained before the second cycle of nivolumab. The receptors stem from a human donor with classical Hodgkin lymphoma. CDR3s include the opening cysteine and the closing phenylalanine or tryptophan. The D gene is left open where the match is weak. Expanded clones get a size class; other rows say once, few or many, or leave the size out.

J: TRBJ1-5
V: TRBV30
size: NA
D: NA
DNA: TGTGCCTGGAGTGCCGGATATAGCAATCAGCCCCAGCATTTT
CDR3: CAWSAGYSNQPQHF

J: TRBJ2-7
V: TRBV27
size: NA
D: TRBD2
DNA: TGTGCCAGCAGTTTCGGCGGGGGGGCAGGAGCGCGGGAGCAGTACTTC
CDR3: CASSFGGGAGAREQYF

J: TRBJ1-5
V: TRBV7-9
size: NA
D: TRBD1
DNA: TGTGCCAGCAGCTTTGGGACAGCGAATCAGCCCCAGCATTTT
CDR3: CASSFGTANQPQHF

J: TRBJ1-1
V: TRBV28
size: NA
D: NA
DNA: TGTGCCAGCAGCCCAACTCGACAGTTGAACACTGAAGCTTTCTTT
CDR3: CASSPTRQLNTEAFF

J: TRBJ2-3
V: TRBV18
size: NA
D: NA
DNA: TGTGCCAGCTCACCGGTGGGGGATACGCAGTATTTT
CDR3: CASSPVGDTQYF

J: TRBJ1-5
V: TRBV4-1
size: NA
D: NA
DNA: TGCGCCAGCAGCCAAGGGGTCTTTAATAGCAATCAGCCCCAGCATTTT
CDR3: CASSQGVFNSNQPQHF

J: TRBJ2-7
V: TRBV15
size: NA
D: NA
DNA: TGTGCCACCAGCTCCAGCCGAAGCTACGAGCAGTACTTC
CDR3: CATSSSRSYEQYF

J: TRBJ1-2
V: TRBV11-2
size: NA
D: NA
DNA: TGTGCCAGCAGCCCCCCCGCGGCCTATGGCTACACCTTC
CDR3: CASSPPAAYGYTF

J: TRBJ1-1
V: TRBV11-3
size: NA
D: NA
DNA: TGTGCCAGCAGCTTAGGGCAGGGCACTGAAGCTTTCTTT
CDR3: CASSLGQGTEAFF

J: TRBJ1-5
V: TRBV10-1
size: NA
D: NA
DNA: TGCGCCAGCAGTGTCGCAGGGGATCAGCCCCAGCATTTT
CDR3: CASSVAGDQPQHF

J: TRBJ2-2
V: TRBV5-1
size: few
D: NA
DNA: TGCGCCAGCAGCTTGGAGCGGGCGACCCACCAGGCCGGGGAGCTGTTTTTT
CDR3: CASSLERATHQAGELFF

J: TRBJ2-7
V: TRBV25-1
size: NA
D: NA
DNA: TGTGCCAGCAGTTTTTCCTACGAGCAGTACTTC
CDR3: CASSFSYEQYF

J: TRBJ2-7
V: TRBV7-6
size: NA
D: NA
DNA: TGTGCCAGCAGCGCCGACCTAACATCCGAGCAGTACTTC
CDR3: CASSADLTSEQYF

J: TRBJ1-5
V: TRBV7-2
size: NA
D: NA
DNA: TGTGCCAGCAGCTTAGACGGGAGGGGAATTGCGCAGCCCCAGCATTTT
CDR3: CASSLDGRGIAQPQHF

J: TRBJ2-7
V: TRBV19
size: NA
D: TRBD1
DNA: TGTGCCAGTAGTCCCGGACAGGGGAACGCCTACGAGCAGTACTTC
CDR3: CASSPGQGNAYEQYF

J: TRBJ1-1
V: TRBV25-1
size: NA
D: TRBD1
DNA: TGTGCCAGCACCTTGACGGGACAGGGGGCAGAAGCTTTCTTT
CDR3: CASTLTGQGAEAFF

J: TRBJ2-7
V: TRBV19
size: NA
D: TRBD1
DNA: TGTGCCAGTAGTACGAGGAACAGGGGCTCGGGCTACGAGCAGTACTTC
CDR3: CASSTRNRGSGYEQYF

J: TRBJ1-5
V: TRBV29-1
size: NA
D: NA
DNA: TGCAGCGTTGAATTCGGGGGTAGCAATCAGCCCCAGCATTTT
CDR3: CSVEFGGSNQPQHF

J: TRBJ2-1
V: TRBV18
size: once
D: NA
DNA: TGTGCCAGCTCACTTTTACCCCAGACAGTGGTAAGGAAGCAGTTCTTC
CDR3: CASSLLPQTVVRKQFF

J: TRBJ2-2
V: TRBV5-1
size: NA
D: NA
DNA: TGCGCCAGCAGCTTGGACTTAGCTGGGACCGGGGAGCTGTTTTTT
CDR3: CASSLDLAGTGELFF

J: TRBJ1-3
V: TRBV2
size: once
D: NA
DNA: TGTGCCAGCAGAAGTACAGGGAACAGTGGAAACACCATATATTTT
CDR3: CASRSTGNSGNTIYF

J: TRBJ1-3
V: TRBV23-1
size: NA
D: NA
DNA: TGCGCCAGCGGACCCTGGTGTGCGGCAGTCTCTGGAAACACCATATATTTT
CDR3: CASGPWCAAVSGNTIYF

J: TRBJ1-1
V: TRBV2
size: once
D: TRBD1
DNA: TGTGCCAGCTACGACTTTTTTAGGACAGGAGAGAACACTGAAGCTTTCTTT
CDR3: CASYDFFRTGENTEAFF

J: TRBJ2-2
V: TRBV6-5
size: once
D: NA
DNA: TGTGCCAGCAGTTACGGGAGGACCAACGGGGAGCTGTTTTTT
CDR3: CASSYGRTNGELFF

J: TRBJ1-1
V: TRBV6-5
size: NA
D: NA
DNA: TGTGCCAGCAGTTACAAAAGGAACACTGAAGCTTTCTTT
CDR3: CASSYKRNTEAFF

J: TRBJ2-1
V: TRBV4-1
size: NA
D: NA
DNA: TGCGCCAGCAGCCAAGGCCCGACTATAAGCAATGAGCAGTTCTTC
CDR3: CASSQGPTISNEQFF

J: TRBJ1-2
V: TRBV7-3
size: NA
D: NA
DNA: TGTGCCAGCAGCTTACAGCAGGGACATGGCTACACCTTC
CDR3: CASSLQQGHGYTF

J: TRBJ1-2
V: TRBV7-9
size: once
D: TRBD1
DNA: TGTGCCAGCAGCTTGACAGGGGGCTCTAACTATGGCTACACCTTC
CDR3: CASSLTGGSNYGYTF

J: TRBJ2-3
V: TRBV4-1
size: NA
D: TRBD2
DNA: TGCGCCAGCAGCCAAGTCTACCGCGGGGGGACCACAGATACGCAGTATTTT
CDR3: CASSQVYRGGTTDTQYF

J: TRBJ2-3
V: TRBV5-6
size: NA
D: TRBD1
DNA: TGTGCCAGCAGCCAGACAGGGTTGAATACGCAGTATTTT
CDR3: CASSQTGLNTQYF

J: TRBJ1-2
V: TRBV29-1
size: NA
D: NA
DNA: TGCAGCGTTGGGGTCCCGGGCGAATATGGCTACACCTTC
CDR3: CSVGVPGEYGYTF

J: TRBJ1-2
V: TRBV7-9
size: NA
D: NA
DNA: TGTGCCAGCAGGGAAGGAAGGGGCGACCTCTATGGCTACACCTTC
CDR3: CASREGRGDLYGYTF

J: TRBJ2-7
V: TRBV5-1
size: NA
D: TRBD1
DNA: TGCGCCAGCAGCGAGGGACAGGGGAATCCCTACGAGCAGTACTTC
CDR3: CASSEGQGNPYEQYF

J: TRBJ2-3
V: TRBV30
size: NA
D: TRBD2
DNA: TGTGCCTGGAGGGGGACTAGCGTAGATACGCAGTATTTT
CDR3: CAWRGTSVDTQYF

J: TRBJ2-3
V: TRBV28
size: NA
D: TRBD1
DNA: TGTGCCAGCAGTAGCACAGGGGATAGGGGCACAGATACGCAGTATTTT
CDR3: CASSSTGDRGTDTQYF

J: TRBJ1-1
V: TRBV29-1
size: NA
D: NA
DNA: TGCAGCGTCGTGGACAGCTGGGACACTGAAGCTTTCTTT
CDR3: CSVVDSWDTEAFF

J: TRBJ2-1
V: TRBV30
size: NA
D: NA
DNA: TGTGCCTGGAGTGTAGGGAGCAATGAGCAGTTCTTC
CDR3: CAWSVGSNEQFF

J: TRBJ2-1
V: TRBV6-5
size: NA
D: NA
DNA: TGTGCCAGCAGTTACTCGTACCCCTCGGCCTACAATGAGCAGTTCTTC
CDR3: CASSYSYPSAYNEQFF